This T cell receptor beta chain was found in a study of blood T cells in healthy people across ages. The CDR3 runs 14 residues. Germline CDR1 reads SGHTA; CDR2 reads FQGTGA. With 2 bases removed from V and 10 bases from J, the gap between germline ends came to 16 bases. Alongside a J-beta primer mix, a sample-barcoded 5' primer served in a second PCR lasting about 7 to 12 cycles. TCRdb analysed the 5' RACE reads with MiXCR anew, one entry per CDR3 protein. The sample yields more than 1,000,000 distinct CDR3 sequences, approximately 26% seen once. Turning to this clonotype: Its antigen is currently unknown.

Study-wide points: There was a strong correlation between TCR beta diversity and naive T cell percentage. Expanded clonotype shifts may have been confounded, as the donors had an unknown CMV status.

These sequences were also reported in another study, on T cells of mothers and their children. As that report states: Sequencing revealed no T cell clones that were persistent and microchimeric.

Sequenced: blood. The chain joins TRBV7-3 to TRBJ2-3; D is perhaps TRBD1 (6 bases). The clonotype originates from a girl aged 2 to 9 in good health. In nucleotides, the CDR3 is TGTGCCAGCAGCTTAGGGATGAAACAGGGTGCGCAGTATTTT. Its protein is CASSLGMKQGAQYF.